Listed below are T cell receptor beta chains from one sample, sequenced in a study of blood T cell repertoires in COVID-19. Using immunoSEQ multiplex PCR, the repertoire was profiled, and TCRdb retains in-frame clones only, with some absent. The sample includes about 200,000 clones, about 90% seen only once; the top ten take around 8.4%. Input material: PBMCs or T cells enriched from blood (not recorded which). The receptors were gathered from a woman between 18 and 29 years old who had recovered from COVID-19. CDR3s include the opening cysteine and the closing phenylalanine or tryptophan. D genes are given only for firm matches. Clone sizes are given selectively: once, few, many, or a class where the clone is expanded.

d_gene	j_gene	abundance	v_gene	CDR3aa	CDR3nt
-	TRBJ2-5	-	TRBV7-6	CASSALRGGARETQYF	TGTGCCAGCAGCGCGCTAAGGGGGGGGGCGCGAGAGACCCAGTACTTC
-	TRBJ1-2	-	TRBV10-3	CAISDSPGRDSNYGYTF	TGTGCCATCAGTGATTCTCCGGGACGGGACTCTAACTATGGCTACACCTTC
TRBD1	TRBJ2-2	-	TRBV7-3	CASSLATGGLTGELFF	TGTGCCAGCAGCTTAGCGACAGGGGGCCTTACCGGGGAGCTGTTTTTT
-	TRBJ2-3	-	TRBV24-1	CATSDQTGWADTQYF	TGTGCCACCAGTGATCAGACAGGTTGGGCAGATACGCAGTATTTT
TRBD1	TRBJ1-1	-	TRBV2	CASSAGTGVTEAFF	TGTGCCAGCAGCGCCGGGACAGGGGTCACTGAAGCTTTCTTT
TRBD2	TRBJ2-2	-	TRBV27	CASSSPGTSGTGELFF	TGTGCCAGCAGTTCCCCCGGGACTAGCGGTACCGGGGAGCTGTTTTTT
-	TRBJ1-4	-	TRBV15	CATSRENRRANEKLFF	TGTGCCACCAGCAGAGAGAACCGTCGGGCTAATGAAAAACTGTTTTTT
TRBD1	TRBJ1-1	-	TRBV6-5	CASSRDRDTEAFF	TGTGCCAGCAGTCGGGACAGGGACACTGAAGCTTTCTTT
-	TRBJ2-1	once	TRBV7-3	CASSPSAYNEQFF	TGTGCCAGCAGCCCCAGCGCCTACAATGAGCAGTTCTTC
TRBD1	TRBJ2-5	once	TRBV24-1	CATSEVDRGTQYF	TGTGCCACCAGTGAAGTGGACAGGGGGACCCAGTACTTC
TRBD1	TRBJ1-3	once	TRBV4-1	CASSQDTGVPNTIYF	TGCGCCAGCAGCCAAGACACAGGGGTCCCGAACACCATATATTTT
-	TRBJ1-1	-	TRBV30	CAWDRRGNTEAFF	TGTGCCTGGGACCGTAGGGGAAACACTGAAGCTTTCTTT
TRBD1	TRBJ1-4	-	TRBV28	CASSFRGRNEKLFF	TGTGCCAGCAGTTTTAGGGGGCGTAATGAAAAACTGTTTTTT
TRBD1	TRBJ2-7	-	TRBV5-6	CASSFWDRIEWPYEQYF	TGTGCCAGCAGCTTTTGGGACAGAATAGAGTGGCCCTACGAGCAGTACTTC
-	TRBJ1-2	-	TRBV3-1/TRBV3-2	CASSQEGLGGYGYTF	TGTGCCAGCAGCCAAGAAGGCCTAGGGGGCTATGGCTACACCTTC
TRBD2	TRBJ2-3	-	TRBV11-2	CASSSYVTSGGADTQYF	TGTGCCAGCAGCTCCTACGTAACTAGCGGGGGGGCAGATACGCAGTATTTT
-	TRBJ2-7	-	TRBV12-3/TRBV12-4	CASSFARYEQYF	TGTGCCAGCAGTTTCGCCCGGTACGAGCAGTACTTC
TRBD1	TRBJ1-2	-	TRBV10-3	CAISVDRANGYTF	TGTGCCATCAGTGTAGACAGGGCGAATGGCTACACCTTC
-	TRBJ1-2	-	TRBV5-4	CASSGGTNYGYTF	TGTGCCAGCAGCGGGGGGACTAACTATGGCTACACCTTC
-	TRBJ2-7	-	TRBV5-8	CASSLVRGSTYEQYF	TGTGCCAGCAGCTTGGTCCGGGGATCAACCTACGAGCAGTACTTC
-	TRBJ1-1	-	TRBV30	CAWSSNRDWGTEAFF	TGTGCCTGGAGTTCAAACAGGGATTGGGGCACTGAAGCTTTCTTT
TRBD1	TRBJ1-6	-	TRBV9	CASSLTGGAGSPLHF	TGTGCCAGCAGCCTCACAGGGGGCGCGGGTTCACCCCTCCACTTT
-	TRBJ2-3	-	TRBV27	CASSERGFTSTDTQYF	TGTGCCAGCAGTGAAAGGGGATTTACTAGCACAGATACGCAGTATTTT
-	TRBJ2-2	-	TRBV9	CASSVGELARRSAYTGELFF	TGTGCCAGCAGCGTAGGAGAGCTAGCGCGAAGATCCGCTTACACCGGGGAGCTGTTTTTT
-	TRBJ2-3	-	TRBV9	CASSVAGSGDTQYF	TGTGCCAGCAGCGTAGCGGGGAGTGGAGATACGCAGTATTTT
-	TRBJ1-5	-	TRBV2	CASSEALTPGQPQHF	TGTGCCAGCAGTGAAGCGCTTACACCGGGTCAGCCCCAGCATTTT
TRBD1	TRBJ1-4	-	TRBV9	CASSAPGQGSEKLFF	TGTGCCAGCAGCGCTCCGGGACAGGGGTCTGAAAAACTGTTTTTT
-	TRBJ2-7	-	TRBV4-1	CASSQGWDSTYEQYF	TGCGCCAGCAGCCAAGGATGGGACTCCACCTACGAGCAGTACTTC
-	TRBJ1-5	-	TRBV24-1	CATSDFVFRRGLSNQPQHF	TGTGCCACCAGTGATTTTGTATTTAGGAGGGGACTTAGCAATCAGCCCCAGCATTTT
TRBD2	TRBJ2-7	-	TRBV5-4	CASSRPSGEAREQYF	TGTGCCAGCAGCCGACCTAGCGGGGAAGCTAGGGAGCAGTACTTC
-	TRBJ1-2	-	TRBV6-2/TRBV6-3	CASSTSLSSYGYTF	TGTGCCAGCAGCACCTCGTTATCCAGCTATGGCTACACCTTC
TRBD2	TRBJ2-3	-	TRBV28	CASSSYASGGTDTQYF	TGTGCCAGCAGTTCCTACGCTAGCGGGGGAACAGATACGCAGTATTTT
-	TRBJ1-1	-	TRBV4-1	CASSARRNTEAFF	TGCGCCAGCAGCGCGCGAAGAAACACTGAAGCTTTCTTT